The 22 T cell receptor beta chains in this list originate from one sample, sequenced in a study of T cell responses to AZD1222 COVID-19 vaccine. Some clones are missing from TCRdb's copy, which holds only in-frame ones; the method was immunoSEQ multiplex PCR. The profile shows 40,000 to 60,000 clones, 70% to 90% of them singletons. This sample comprised peripheral blood, obtained 28 days after the second AZD1222 dose. Receptors originate from an adult who received the AZD1222 COVID-19 vaccine.

The rearrangement joins TRBV19 to TRBJ2-7; no clear D gene. V shed 5 bases and J shed 1 base, with 3 bases lying between them. This CDR3 spans 11 amino acids. Germline V CDR1 and CDR2: LNHDA, SQIVND (reference sequence). The CDR3 region is CASSGSYEQYF. As DNA, the CDR3 is TGTGCCAGTAGTGGATCCTACGAGCAGTACTTC. Drawing the rest from reference TRBV19 and TRBJ2-7, the complete variable domain is DGGITQSPKYLFRKEGQNVTLSCEQNLNHDAMYWYRQDPGQGLRLIYYSQIVNDFQKGDIAEGYSVSREKKESFPLTVTSAQKNPTAFYLCASSGSYEQYFGPGTRLTVT.

The rearrangement joins TRBV19 to TRBJ1-1; D not certain. The CDR3 runs 17 residues. The V end was cut by 5 bases, the J end by 1 base, with 20 bases between. Germline CDR1 reads LNHDA; CDR2 reads SQIVND (reference sequence). The CDR3 nucleotides read TGTGCCAGTAGTCTCAGCCCCTGGTCGGTTCGGAACACTGAAGCTTTCTTT. Translation gives CASSLSPWSVRNTEAFF.

This chain connects TRBV9 to TRBJ2-7; TRBD2 aligns across 14 bases. Germline V gene data show CDR1 as SGDLS and CDR2 as YYNGEE. The CDR3 length is 15 residues. The J segment lost 2 bases and the V segment lost 4 bases, leaving 2 bases of the junction unmatched. The CDR3 loop reads CASSPGLAGAYEQYF. CDR3 sequence (DNA): TGTGCCAGCAGCCCGGGACTAGCGGGAGCCTACGAGCAGTACTTC.

In its sample, this clone was seen once. The chain uses TRBV5-1 and TRBJ2-1; maybe TRBD1 (6 bases). The germline V gene encodes CDR1 SGHRS and CDR2 YFSETQ. The CDR3 totals 14 residues. V lost 3 bases to trimming and J lost 5 bases, with 12 bases between them. CDR3 protein: CASSSESGDNEQFF. Here the CDR3 DNA reads TGCGCCAGCAGCTCAGAATCAGGGGACAATGAGCAGTTCTTC.

This clone was counted between two and nine times. This chain uses TRBV5-1 with TRBJ2-7, with D perhaps TRBD1 or TRBD2 (5 bases each). The germline CDR1 and CDR2 sequences are SGHRS and YFSETQ. Trimming cost V 0 bases and J 6 bases, with 10 bases left between them. The length of the CDR3 is 13 residues. CDR3 bases: TGCGCCAGCAGCTTGGGACAGAGGGTCGAGCAGTACTTC. Amino acids: CASSLGQRVEQYF.

This chain connects TRBV20-1 to TRBJ1-1; D may be TRBD1 (6 bases). The CDR3 totals 13 residues. The germline V gene encodes CDR1 DFQATT and CDR2 SNEGSKA (reference sequence). The V end was cut by 3 bases, the J end by 7 bases, with 15 bases between. CDR3 nucleotide sequence: TGCAGTGCTAGTTACTCCCAGGGGCGTGAAGCTTTCTTT. The encoded protein is CSASYSQGREAFF.

The chain recombines TRBV7-2 with TRBJ2-5; no firm D call. Trimming cost V 5 bases and J 7 bases, with 14 bases left between them. The CDR3 length is 13 residues. CDR1 is SGHTA, CDR2 FQGNSA, per germline. DNA of the CDR3: TGTGCCAGCAGCGCTACAGTGGATGGGACCCAGTACTTC. The encoded protein is CASSATVDGTQYF.

The chain has TRBV6-2 or TRBV6-3 and TRBJ2-3, with 9 bases that match TRBD2. CDR3 length equals 16 residues. V lost 1 base to trimming and J lost 4 bases; unmatched junction nucleotides: 6. Germline CDR1 is MNHEY and CDR2 is SVGEGT. Here the CDR3 DNA reads TGTGCCAGCAGTTACTTCGCGGGAGGGCCCTCAGATACGCAGTATTTT. Its translation: CASSYFAGGPSDTQYF.

V and J are TRBV3-1 (or the pseudogene TRBV3-2) and TRBJ2-2; D gene unclear. CDR1 is LGHDT and CDR2 is YNNKEL in the germline V gene (reference sequence). CDR3 size: 11 residues. V lost 1 base and J lost 9, with 3 bases in between. CDR3 in amino acids: CASSQGRELFF. The CDR3 coding sequence is TGTGCCAGCAGCCAAGGCCGGGAGCTGTTTTTT.

The chain is built from TRBV11-2 and TRBJ1-1, with 11 bases identical to TRBD1. From germline, CDR1 is SGHAT and CDR2 FQNNGV. The CDR3 is 15 amino acids. V gave up 5 bases and J gave up 4 bases; unmatched junction bases: 6. Written as DNA, the CDR3 is TGTGCCAGCAGCCCAAGGACAGGGGGCGTCACTGAAGCTTTCTTT. Amino acids: CASSPRTGGVTEAFF.

The rearrangement uses TRBV5-6 and TRBJ2-5; the D gene is possibly TRBD2 (6 bases). The germline gives CDR1 SGHDT, CDR2 YYEEEE. CDR3 length: 16 amino acids. The ends were cut back, 3 bases at V and 5 bases at J, with 20 bases in the middle. The CDR3 here is CASSSDWRGAGETQYF. DNA for the CDR3: TGTGCCAGCAGCTCGGACTGGCGGGGCGCGGGGGAGACCCAGTACTTC.

The rearrangement joins TRBV7-2 to TRBJ2-7, with TRBD2 identical over 10 bases. V lost 3 bases and J lost 4; bases outside the gene matches: 6. CDR3 size: 15 residues. The V gene's germline CDR1 is SGHTA and CDR2 FQGNSA. The CDR3 bases are TGTGCCAGCAGCTTCACTAGCGGGGAGGGATACGAGCAGTACTTC. It is translated as CASSFTSGEGYEQYF.

The V call is TRBV29-1, the J call TRBJ2-7, with TRBD1 identical over 8 bases. Germline CDR1 and CDR2: SQVTM and ANQGSEA. The trim removed 1 base at V and 4 bases at J, leaving 0 bases unmatched. This CDR3 has 12 amino acids. The CDR3 DNA reads TGCAGCGTTGAAGGACAGGGGTACGAGCAGTACTTC. This encodes CSVEGQGYEQYF.

V gene TRBV5-1 combines with J gene TRBJ2-7; possibly TRBD2 for D (5 bases). The CDR3 contains 15 residues. V was cut by 0 bases and J by 3 bases, with 13 bases left in between. Germline CDR1 is SGHRS and CDR2 is YFSETQ. CDR3 residues: CASSLAGMVNYEQYF. The CDR3 nucleotides read TGCGCCAGCAGCTTGGCCGGGATGGTAAACTACGAGCAGTACTTC.

This chain links TRBV9 with TRBJ1-1; TRBD1 might be the D (5 bases). The CDR3 loop spans 13 amino acids. Trimming cost V 3 bases and J 5 bases, with 11 bases left between them. The germline CDR1 and CDR2 sequences are SGDLS and YYNGEE. Written as DNA, the CDR3 is TGTGCCAGCAGCGCCAAGGGGAAAACTGAAGCTTTCTTT. It is translated as CASSAKGKTEAFF.

This clone was counted only a few times. This chain connects TRBV5-4 to TRBJ2-5, with 13 bases matching TRBD2. CDR3 length equals 16 residues. Germline loops: CDR1 SGHNT, CDR2 YYREEE (reference sequence). V shed 4 bases and J 2 bases; nucleotides not matched to a gene: 5. The CDR3 sequence: CASSPELAGGQETQYF. Here the CDR3 DNA reads TGTGCCAGCAGCCCGGAACTAGCGGGGGGGCAAGAGACCCAGTACTTC.

The chain combines TRBV7-2 with TRBJ1-2, with TRBD1 as a possible D gene (5 bases). CDR3 size: 14 residues. V was shortened by 3 bases and J by 2 bases, with 10 bases between the two germline ends. From germline, CDR1 is SGHTA and CDR2 FQGNSA. The CDR3 nucleotides are TGTGCCAGCAGCTTTCCGGGACGGAACTATGGCTACACCTTC. Translation: CASSFPGRNYGYTF.

This clone was seen a single time. The chain recombines TRBV3-1 (or the pseudogene TRBV3-2) with TRBJ2-1; the D is unclear. The CDR3 runs 14 residues. Germline V lookup: CDR1 LGHDT, CDR2 YNNKEL (reference sequence). The V gene lost 1 base and the J gene lost 1 base, with 5 bases spanning the gap. CDR3 DNA: TGTGCCAGCAGCCAAGGTTTTTCCTACAATGAGCAGTTCTTC. The encoded protein is CASSQGFSYNEQFF.

The chain recombines TRBV13 with TRBJ2-7; D is uncertain. This CDR3 is 18 amino acids long. V lost 5 bases and J 2 bases, leaving 25 bases between the germline ends. CDR1 is PRHDT and CDR2 is FYEKMQ in the germline V gene (reference sequence). The CDR3 reads CASSATVNRLVGTYEQYF. The CDR3 region has the DNA TGTGCCAGCAGCGCGACCGTCAACCGGCTAGTAGGGACCTACGAGCAGTACTTC.

The V call is TRBV5-1, the J call TRBJ1-1; 9 bases align to TRBD1. The length of the CDR3 is 15 residues. Germline trimming cut 6 bases from V and 8 bases from J; bases unmatched to any gene: 14. CDR1 is SGHRS and CDR2 is YFSETQ in the germline V gene. The CDR3 is CASKLGFTGGGEAFF. CDR3 nucleotide sequence: TGCGCCAGCAAGCTTGGATTTACAGGGGGCGGGGAAGCTTTCTTT. Complete variable domain (other parts from reference TRBV5-1 and TRBJ1-1): KAGVTQTPRYLIKTRGQQVTLSCSPISGHRSVSWYQQTPGQGLQFLFEYFSETQRNKGNFPGRFSGRQFSNSRSEMNVSTLELGDSALYLCASKLGFTGGGEAFFGQGTRLTVV.

The rearrangement joins TRBV10-2 to TRBJ1-1, with a tentative D call TRBD1 (5 bases). This CDR3 spans 13 amino acids. V gave up 2 bases and J gave up 11 bases, with 15 bases separating them. CDR1 WSHSY and CDR2 SAAADI come from the germline V gene. The CDR3 DNA is TGCGCCAGCAGTGAGATCAGGGAGGGAGTGGCTTTCTTT. It specifies CASSEIREGVAFF.

The CDR3 reads CSVVGQPGEKLFF. DNA for the CDR3: TGCAGCGTTGTGGGACAGCCGGGGGAAAAACTGTTTTTT. The rearrangement uses TRBV29-1 and TRBJ1-4; 7 positions match TRBD1. The CDR3 spans 13 residues. Germline V gives CDR1 SQVTM, CDR2 ANQGSEA. Trimming at V came to 4 bases and at J to 8 bases, leaving 7 bases not matched to a gene.